A single T cell receptor beta chain is shown here with its context. A second PCR of roughly 7 to 11 cycles used a sample-barcoded 5' primer and a J-beta primer mix. TCRdb used MiXCR to reprocess the 5' RACE reads, holding one entry per CDR3 protein. The sample carries about 1.4 million distinct CDR3 sequences, roughly 59% recorded once. The record originates from a study of blood T cells in healthy people across ages. The CDR3 totals 15 residues. The germline V gene has CDR1 DFQATT and CDR2 SNEGSKA (reference sequence). V was pared by 0 bases and J by 5 bases, with 8 bases of the junction left unmatched.

The source of this sequence is a man between 18 and 29 years old in good health. The chain carries TRBV20-1 and TRBJ2-3, with 7 bases matching TRBD2. Source material: blood. CDR3 nucleotide sequence: TGCAGTGCTAGAGATGACGAGACGGGAGGAGATACGCAGTATTTT. It codes for CSARDDETGGDTQYF.